The T cell receptor (beta chain) described here comes from a study of regulatory T cells in long-lasting Graves disease. V was clipped by 1 base and J by 2 bases, with 9 bases between them. Germline CDR1 is LNHDA and CDR2 is SQIVND (reference sequence). This CDR3 has 15 residues. Building the TCR beta libraries relied on iRepertoire HTBI primers, and CDR3 regions underwent Arm-PCR. TCRdb re-analysed the multiplex PCR reads in MiXCR, keeping a single row per CDR3 protein. The data show more than 350,000 distinct CDR3 sequences, 15% seen once. Time point given: newly diagnosed GD, antithyroid drugs for less than 3 months. Isolated PBMC RNA provided the starting material for the TCR library. This clonotype was counted a few times. These same data were also listed under a study on T cells in Graves' hyperthyroidism and ophthalmopathy. That source adds: Diagnoses used clinical symptoms, serum thyroxine and TRAb, thyroid ultrasound and orbital computed tomography.

The receptor comes from a young woman with Graves disease. This material consisted of peripheral blood mononuclear cells (PBMCs), taken at new diagnosis, from a patient treated with antithyroid drugs. The chain uses TRBV19 and TRBJ1-5; no clear D gene. CDR3 residues: CASSIGWVGNQPQHF. The CDR3 DNA reads as TGTGCCAGTAGTATAGGTTGGGTGGGCAATCAGCCCCAGCATTTT.